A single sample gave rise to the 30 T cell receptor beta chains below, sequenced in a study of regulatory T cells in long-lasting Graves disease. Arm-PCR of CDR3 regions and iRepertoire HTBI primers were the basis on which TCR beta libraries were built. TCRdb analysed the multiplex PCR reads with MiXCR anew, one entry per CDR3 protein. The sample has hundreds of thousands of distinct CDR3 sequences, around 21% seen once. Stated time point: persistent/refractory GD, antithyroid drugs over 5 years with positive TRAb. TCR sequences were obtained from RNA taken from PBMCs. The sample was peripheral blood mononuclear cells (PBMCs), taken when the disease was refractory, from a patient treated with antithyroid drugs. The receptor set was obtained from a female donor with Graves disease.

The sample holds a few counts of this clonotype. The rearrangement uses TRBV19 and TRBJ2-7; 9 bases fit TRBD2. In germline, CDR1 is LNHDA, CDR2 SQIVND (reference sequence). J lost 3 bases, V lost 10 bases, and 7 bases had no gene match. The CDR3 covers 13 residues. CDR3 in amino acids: CATSTSGVYEQYF. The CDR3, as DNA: TGTGCCACTTCGACTAGCGGAGTCTACGAGCAGTACTTC.

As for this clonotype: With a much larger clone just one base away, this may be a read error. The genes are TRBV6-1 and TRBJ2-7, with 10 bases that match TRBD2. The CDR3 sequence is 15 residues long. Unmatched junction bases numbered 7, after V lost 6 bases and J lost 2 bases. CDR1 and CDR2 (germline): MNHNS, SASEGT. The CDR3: CASSGRTSGTYEQYF. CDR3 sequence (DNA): TGTGCCAGCAGCGGACGGACTAGCGGAACCTACGAGCAGTACTTC.

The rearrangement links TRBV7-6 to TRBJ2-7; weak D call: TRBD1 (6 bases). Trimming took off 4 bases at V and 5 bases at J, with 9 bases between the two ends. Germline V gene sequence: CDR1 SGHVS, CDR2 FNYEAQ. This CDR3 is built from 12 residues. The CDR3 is CASSSTGNEQYF. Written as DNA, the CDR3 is TGTGCCAGCAGCTCGACAGGCAACGAGCAGTACTTC.

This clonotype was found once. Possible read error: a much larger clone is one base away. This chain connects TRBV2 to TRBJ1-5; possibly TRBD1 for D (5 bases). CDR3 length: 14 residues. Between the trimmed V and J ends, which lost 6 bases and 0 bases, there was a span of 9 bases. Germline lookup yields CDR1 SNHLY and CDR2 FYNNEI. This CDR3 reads CASSGGDSNQPQHF. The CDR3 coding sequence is TGTGCCAGCAGCGGGGGGGATAGCAATCAGCCCCAGCATTTT.

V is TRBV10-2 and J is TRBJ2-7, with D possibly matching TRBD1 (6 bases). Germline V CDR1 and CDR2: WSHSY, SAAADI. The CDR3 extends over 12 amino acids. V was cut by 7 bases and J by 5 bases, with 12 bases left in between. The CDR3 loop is CASTRTVDEQYF. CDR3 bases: TGCGCCAGCACCAGGACAGTGGACGAGCAGTACTTC.

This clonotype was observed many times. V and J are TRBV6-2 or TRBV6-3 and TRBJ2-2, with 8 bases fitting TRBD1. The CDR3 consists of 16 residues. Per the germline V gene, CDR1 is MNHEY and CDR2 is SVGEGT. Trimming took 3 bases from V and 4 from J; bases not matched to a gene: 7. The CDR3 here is CASSYSRTGLTGELFF. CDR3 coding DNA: TGTGCCAGCAGTTATTCTCGGACAGGGCTCACCGGGGAGCTGTTTTTT.

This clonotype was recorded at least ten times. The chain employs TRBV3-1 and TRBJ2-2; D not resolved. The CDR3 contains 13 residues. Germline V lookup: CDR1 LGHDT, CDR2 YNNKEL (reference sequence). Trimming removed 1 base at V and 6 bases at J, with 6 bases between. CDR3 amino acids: CASSQASAGELFF. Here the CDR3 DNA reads TGTGCCAGCAGCCAAGCATCCGCCGGGGAGCTGTTTTTT.

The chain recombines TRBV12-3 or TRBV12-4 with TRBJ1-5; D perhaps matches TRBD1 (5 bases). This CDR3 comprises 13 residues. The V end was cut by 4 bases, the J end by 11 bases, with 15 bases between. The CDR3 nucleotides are TGTGCCAGCAGTTACTCGATGGGGCAATCCCAGCATTTT. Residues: CASSYSMGQSQHF.

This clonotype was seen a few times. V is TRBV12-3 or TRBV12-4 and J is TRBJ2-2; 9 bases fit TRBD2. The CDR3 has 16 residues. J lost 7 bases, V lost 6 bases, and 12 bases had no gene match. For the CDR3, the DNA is TGTGCCAGCAGCAGACAGGGACTAGCCCTTTACGGGGAGCTGTTTTTT. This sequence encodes CASSRQGLALYGELFF.

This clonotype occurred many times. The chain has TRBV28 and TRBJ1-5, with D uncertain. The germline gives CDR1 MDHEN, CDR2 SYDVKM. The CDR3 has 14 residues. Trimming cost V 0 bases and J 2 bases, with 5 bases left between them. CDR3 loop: CASSLWSGNQPQHF. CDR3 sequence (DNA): TGTGCCAGCAGTTTATGGAGTGGCAATCAGCCCCAGCATTTT.

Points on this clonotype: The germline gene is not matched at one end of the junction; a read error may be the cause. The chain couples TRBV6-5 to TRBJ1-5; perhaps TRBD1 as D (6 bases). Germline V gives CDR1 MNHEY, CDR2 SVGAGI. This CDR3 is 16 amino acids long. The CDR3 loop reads CASSYSAGADNEPQHF. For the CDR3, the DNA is TGTGCCAGCAGTTACTCGGCAGGGGCGGACAATGAGCCCCAGCATTTT.

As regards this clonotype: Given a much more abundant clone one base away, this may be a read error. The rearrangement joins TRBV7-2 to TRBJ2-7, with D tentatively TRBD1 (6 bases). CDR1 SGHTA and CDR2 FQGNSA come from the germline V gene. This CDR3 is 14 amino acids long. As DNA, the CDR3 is TGTGTCAGCAGCGTAACAGGGAACCCCTACGAGCAGTACTTC. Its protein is CVSSVTGNPYEQYF.

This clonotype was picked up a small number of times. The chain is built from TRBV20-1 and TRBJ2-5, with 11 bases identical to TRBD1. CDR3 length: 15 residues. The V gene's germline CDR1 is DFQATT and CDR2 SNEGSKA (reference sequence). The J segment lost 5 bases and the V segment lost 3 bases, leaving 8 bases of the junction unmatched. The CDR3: CSASGQGARVETQYF. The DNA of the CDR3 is TGCAGTGCTAGTGGACAGGGGGCGCGAGTGGAGACCCAGTACTTC.

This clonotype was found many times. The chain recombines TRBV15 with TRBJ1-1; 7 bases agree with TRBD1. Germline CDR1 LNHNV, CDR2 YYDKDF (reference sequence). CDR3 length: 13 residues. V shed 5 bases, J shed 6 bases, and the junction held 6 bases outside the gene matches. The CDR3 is CATSGGQWSEAFF. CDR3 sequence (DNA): TGTGCCACCAGCGGGGGACAGTGGTCTGAAGCTTTCTTT.

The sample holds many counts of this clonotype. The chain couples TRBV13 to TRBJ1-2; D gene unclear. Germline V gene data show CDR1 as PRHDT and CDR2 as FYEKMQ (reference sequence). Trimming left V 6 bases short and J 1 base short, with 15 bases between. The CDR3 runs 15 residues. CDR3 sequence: CASRFGPRLNYGYTF. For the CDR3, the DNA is TGTGCCAGCAGATTCGGGCCTCGCCTTAACTATGGCTACACCTTC.

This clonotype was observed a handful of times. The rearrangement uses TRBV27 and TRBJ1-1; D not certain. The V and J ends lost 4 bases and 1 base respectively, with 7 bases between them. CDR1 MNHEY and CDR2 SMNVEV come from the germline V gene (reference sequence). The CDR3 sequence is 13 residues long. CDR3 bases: TGTGCCAGCAGTTCATACCAGAACACTGAAGCTTTCTTT. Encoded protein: CASSSYQNTEAFF.

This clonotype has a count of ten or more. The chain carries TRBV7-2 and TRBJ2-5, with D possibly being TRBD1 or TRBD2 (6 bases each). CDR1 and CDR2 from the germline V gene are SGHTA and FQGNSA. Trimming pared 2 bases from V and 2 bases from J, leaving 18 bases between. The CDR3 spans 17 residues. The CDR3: CASSLSRGGGFQETQYF. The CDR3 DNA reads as TGTGCCAGCAGCTTATCCAGGGGAGGAGGTTTTCAAGAGACCCAGTACTTC.

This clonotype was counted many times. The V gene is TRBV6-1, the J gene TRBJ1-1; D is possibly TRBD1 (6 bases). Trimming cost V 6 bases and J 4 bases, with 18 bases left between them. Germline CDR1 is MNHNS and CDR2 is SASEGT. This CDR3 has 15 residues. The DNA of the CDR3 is TGTGCCAGCAGAAAAGTTAGGGGAGGGGGCACTGAAGCTTTCTTT. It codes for CASRKVRGGGTEAFF.

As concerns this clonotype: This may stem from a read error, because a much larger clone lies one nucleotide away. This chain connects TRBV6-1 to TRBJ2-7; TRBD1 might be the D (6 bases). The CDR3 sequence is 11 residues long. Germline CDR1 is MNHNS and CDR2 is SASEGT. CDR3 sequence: CATGQSYERYF. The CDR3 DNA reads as TGTGCTACAGGACAGTCCTACGAGCGGTACTTC.

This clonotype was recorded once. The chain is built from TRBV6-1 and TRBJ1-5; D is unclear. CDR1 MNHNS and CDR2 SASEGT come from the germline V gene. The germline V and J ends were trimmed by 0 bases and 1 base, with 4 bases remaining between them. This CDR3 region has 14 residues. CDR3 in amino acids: CASSEAVSNQPQHF. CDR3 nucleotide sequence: TGTGCCAGCAGTGAAGCGGTAAGCAATCAGCCCCAGCATTTT.

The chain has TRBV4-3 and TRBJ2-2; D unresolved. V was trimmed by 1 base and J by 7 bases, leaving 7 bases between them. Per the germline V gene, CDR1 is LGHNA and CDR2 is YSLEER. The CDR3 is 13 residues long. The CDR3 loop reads CASSQVEFGELFF. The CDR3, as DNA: TGCGCCAGCAGCCAAGTAGAGTTCGGGGAGCTGTTTTTT.

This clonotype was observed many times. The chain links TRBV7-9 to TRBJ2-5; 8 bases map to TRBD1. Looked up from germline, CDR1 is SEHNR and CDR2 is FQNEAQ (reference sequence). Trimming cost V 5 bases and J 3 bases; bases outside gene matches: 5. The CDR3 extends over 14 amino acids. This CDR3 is CASSMGTGEETQYF. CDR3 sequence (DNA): TGTGCCAGCAGCATGGGGACAGGAGAAGAGACCCAGTACTTC. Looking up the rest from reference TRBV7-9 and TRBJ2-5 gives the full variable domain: DTGVSQNPRHKITKRGQNVTFRCDPISEHNRLYWYRQTLGQGPEFLTYFQNEAQLEKSRLLSDRFSAERPKGSFSTLEIQRTEQGDSAMYLCASSMGTGEETQYFGPGTRLLVL.

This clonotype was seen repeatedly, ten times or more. The CDR3 region has the DNA TGTGCCAGCAGTTTTGGGACCGCTTCGTTTTCTCACTATGGCTACACCTTC. This gives the protein CASSFGTASFSHYGYTF. This chain links TRBV28 with TRBJ1-2; a possible D gene is TRBD1 (5 bases). The V end lost 3 bases, the J end lost 3 bases, and 20 bases lay between the germline ends. The germline V gene has CDR1 MDHEN and CDR2 SYDVKM. CDR3 length equals 17 residues.

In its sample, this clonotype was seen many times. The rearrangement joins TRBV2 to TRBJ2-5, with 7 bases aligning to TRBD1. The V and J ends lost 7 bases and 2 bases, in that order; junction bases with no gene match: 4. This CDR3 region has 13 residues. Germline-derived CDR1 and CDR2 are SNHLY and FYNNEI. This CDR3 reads CASNGQVQETQYF. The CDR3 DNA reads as TGTGCCAGCAATGGACAGGTTCAAGAGACCCAGTACTTC.

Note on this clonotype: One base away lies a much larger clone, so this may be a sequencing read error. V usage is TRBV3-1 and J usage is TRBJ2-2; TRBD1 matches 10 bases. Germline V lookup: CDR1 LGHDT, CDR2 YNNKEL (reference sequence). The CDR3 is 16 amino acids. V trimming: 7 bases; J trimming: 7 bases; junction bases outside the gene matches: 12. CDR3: CASNPTQTGGNGELFF. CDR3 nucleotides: TGTGCCAGCAACCCAACGCAGACAGGGGGCAACGGGGAGCTGTTTTTT.

The CDR3 sequence is CASSYRRVTEAFF. As DNA, the CDR3 is TGTGCCAGCAGTTACAGGCGTGTTACTGAAGCTTTCTTT. This sequence joins TRBV6-5 and TRBJ1-1, with D unclear. CDR1 is MNHEY, CDR2 SVGAGI, per germline. Trimming pared 2 bases from V and 5 bases from J, leaving 9 bases between. The CDR3 length is 13 residues.

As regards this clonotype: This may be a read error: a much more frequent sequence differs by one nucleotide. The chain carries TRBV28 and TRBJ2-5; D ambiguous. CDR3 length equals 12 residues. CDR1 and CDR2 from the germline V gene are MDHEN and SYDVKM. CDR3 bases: TGTGCCAGCAGTTTATACCCGCGAACCCGGTACTTC. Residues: CASSLYPRTRYF.

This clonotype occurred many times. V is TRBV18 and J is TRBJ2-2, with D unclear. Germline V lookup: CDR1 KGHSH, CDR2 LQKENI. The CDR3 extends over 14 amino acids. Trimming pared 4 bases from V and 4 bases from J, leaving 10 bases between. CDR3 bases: TGTGCCAGCTCACGACTTCCGGGCACCGGGGAGCTGTTTTTT. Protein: CASSRLPGTGELFF.

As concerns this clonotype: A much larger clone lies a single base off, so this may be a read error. This CDR3 is CASSGAEINYGYTF. The CDR3 nucleotides are TGTGCCAGCAGTGGGGCAGAGATTAACTATGGCTACACCTTC. The chain carries TRBV12-3 or TRBV12-4 and TRBJ1-2, with D perhaps TRBD1 (5 bases). The CDR3 has 14 residues. Trimming cost V 5 bases and J 1 base, with 11 bases left between them.

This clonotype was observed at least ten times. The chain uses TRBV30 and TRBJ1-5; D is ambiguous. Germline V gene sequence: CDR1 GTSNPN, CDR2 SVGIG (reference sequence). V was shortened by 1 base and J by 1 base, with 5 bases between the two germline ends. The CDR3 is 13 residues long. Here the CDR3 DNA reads TGTGCCTGGAGTGGAAGGAGCAATCAGCCCCAGCATTTT. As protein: CAWSGRSNQPQHF.